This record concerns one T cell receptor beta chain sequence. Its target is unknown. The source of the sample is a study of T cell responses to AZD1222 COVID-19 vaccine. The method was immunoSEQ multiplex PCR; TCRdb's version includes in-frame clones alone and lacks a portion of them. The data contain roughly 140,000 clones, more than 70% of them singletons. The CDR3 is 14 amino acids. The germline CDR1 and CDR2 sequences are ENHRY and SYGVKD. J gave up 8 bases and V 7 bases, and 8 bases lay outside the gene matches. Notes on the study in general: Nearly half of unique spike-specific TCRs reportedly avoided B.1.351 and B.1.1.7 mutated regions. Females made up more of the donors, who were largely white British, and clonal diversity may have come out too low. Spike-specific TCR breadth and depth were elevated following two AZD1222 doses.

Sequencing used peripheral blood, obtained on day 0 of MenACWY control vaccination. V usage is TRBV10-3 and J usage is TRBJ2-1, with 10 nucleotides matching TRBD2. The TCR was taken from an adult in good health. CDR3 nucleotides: TGTGCCATCACTTCTAGCGGGAGATCATATGAGCAGTTCTTC. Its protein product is CAITSSGRSYEQFF.